Sequencing of this TCR beta chain was carried out in a study of cytomegalovirus exposure and HLA in healthy donors. Study-wide points: The study put 150 or so TCR beta chains on its list as cytomegalovirus-associated. Specific recognition of CMV antigens was confirmed in vitro for three chains (all CMV-associated). The classifier was said to identify cytomegalovirus status with high specificity and sensitivity.

The germline V gene has CDR1 SGHTA and CDR2 FQGNSA. Losses at the gene ends were 6 bases for V and 4 bases for J; bases not matched to a gene: 14. The CDR3 is 17 amino acids. Produced via immunoSEQ multiplex PCR; TCRdb's table is partial and in-frame only. Of approximately 72,000 clones in the sample, roughly 94% were seen once. Remarks on this clone: What it binds is unknown.

The clonotype comes from a woman younger than 30 in good health and CMV-seronegative. Material for sequencing was PBMCs. The rearrangement uses TRBV7-2 and TRBJ2-3, with 9 bases aligning to TRBD2. CDR3 sequence (DNA): TGTGCCAGCAGGGGTGGTAGCGGGGGTGGAAGAGCAGATACGCAGTATTTT. Its translation is CASRGGSGGGRADTQYF.